Below, 2 T cell receptor beta chains from the same sample are listed, as sequenced in a study of T cells in Graves' hyperthyroidism and ophthalmopathy. Amplification of TCR beta CDR3 regions used RNA as the template. RT-PCR in the first round (using the HTBI primer set) targeted the TCR CDR3. MiXCR was run by TCRdb on the multiplex PCR reads, yielding one entry per CDR3 protein. The sample records under 300,000 distinct CDR3 sequences, around 15% being singletons. Source material: blood. These receptors were taken from a woman between 50 and 59 years old with Graves' hyperthyroidism that later progressed to Graves' ophthalmopathy.

This chain uses TRBV6-1 with TRBJ2-2; possibly TRBD1 for D (5 bases). The V end was cut by 6 bases, the J end by 4 bases, with 15 bases between. CDR1 is MNHNS and CDR2 is SASEGT in the germline V gene. The CDR3 sequence is 15 residues long. The CDR3 DNA sequence: TGTGCCAGCAGGACACAGGTGGCGGTCACCGGGGAGCTGTTTTTT. Translated, it gives CASRTQVAVTGELFF.

V gene TRBV6-2 or TRBV6-3 combines with J gene TRBJ2-1; a weak D match, TRBD1 (5 bases). There are 17 residues in the CDR3. CDR1 and CDR2 from the germline V gene are MNHEY and SVGEGT. The V and J ends lost 4 bases and 2 bases respectively, with 18 bases between them. CDR3 protein: CASSWTYRSRAYNEQFF. In DNA, the CDR3 is TGTGCCAGCAGTTGGACATATAGGTCCCGGGCCTACAATGAGCAGTTCTTC.